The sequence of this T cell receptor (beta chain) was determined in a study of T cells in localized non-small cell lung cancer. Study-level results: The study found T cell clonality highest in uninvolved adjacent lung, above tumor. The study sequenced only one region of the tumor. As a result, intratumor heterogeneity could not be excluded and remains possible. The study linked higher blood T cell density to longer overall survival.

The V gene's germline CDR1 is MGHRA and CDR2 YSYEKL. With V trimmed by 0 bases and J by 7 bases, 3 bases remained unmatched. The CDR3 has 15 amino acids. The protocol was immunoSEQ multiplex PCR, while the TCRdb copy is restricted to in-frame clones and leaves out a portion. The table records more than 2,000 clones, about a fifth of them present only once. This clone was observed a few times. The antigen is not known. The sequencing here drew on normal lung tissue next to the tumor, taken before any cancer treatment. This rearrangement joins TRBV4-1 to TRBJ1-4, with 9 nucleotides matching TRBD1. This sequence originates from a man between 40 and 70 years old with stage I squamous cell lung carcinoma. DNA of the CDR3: TGCGCCAGCAGCCAAGATGACAGGGGGACTGAAAAACTGTTTTTT. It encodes CASSQDDRGTEKLFF.